Included here is one T cell receptor (beta chain) sequence, with context. Its antigen is not identified. CDR1 SEHNR and CDR2 FQNEAQ come from the germline V gene (reference sequence). CDR3 length: 12 amino acids. V lost 5 bases, J lost 9 bases, and 7 bases stayed unmatched. This sample was taken from a study of cytomegalovirus exposure and HLA in healthy donors. Study overall: Of the donors genotyped, a few hundred in all, about 80% fell in the Caucasian-associated ancestry cluster.

This PCR relied on a set of 60 Vbeta primers and 13 Jbeta primers. TCRdb keeps only in-frame clones here, not all; method: immunoSEQ multiplex PCR. The sample comprises around 110,000 clones, 65% to 85% of which are singletons, and around 2.1% rests with the top ten. Study outcomes and limitations: The authors considered a cluster of highly shared sequence variants likely to be a sequencing artifact. It was shown in a later analysis that HLA-associated TCR beta chains were more clonally expanded than other, equally common chains. The authors later linked a missense DCLRE1C variant to TCR beta V- and J-gene trimming.

The chain combines TRBV7-9 with TRBJ2-7; 7 bases fit TRBD1. Sample: PBMCs. The source of this sequence is a man between 18 and 29 years old in good health and CMV-seronegative. The CDR3 bases are TGTGCCAGCAGCCGACAGGGTTTTTCGCAGTACTTC. Its protein product is CASSRQGFSQYF.